The rows below give T cell receptor beta chains drawn from one sample of a study of blood T cell repertoires in COVID-19. Repertoires were generated with immunoSEQ multiplex PCR, while TCRdb's copy carries only in-frame clones and drops some. The repertoire holds some 75,000 clones, with around 89% as singletons. Sequenced material: peripheral blood. The receptors come from a man between 60 and 75 years old with acute or convalescent COVID-19. CDR3s include the opening cysteine and the closing phenylalanine or tryptophan. A D gene is named only where the DNA matches it firmly. The size field is filled for only some rows; it gives once, few, many or a size class.

D	V	J	size	CDR3	DNA
-	TRBV9	TRBJ1-5	-	CASSVEGGQPQHF	TGTGCCAGCAGCGTAGAAGGGGGTCAGCCCCAGCATTTT
TRBD1	TRBV27	TRBJ1-6	few	CASSLFFGTGSSPLHF	TGTGCCAGCAGTTTATTCTTCGGGACAGGTTCTTCACCCCTCCACTTT
-	TRBV2	TRBJ2-7	-	CASIEGGYEQYF	TGTGCCAGCATCGAGGGTGGTTACGAGCAGTACTTC
TRBD1	TRBV20-1	TRBJ1-2	-	CSASRTGANYGYTF	TGCAGTGCTAGTCGGACAGGGGCTAACTATGGCTACACCTTC
TRBD1	TRBV7-6	TRBJ2-7	-	CASSRTGRSYEQYF	TGTGCCAGCAGCCGGACAGGGAGATCCTACGAGCAGTACTTC
-	TRBV19	TRBJ1-5	-	CASSMDGAGDYQPQHF	TGTGCCAGTAGTATGGATGGGGCAGGGGATTATCAGCCCCAGCATTTT
TRBD2	TRBV30	TRBJ2-2	-	CAWSVQTGGPSGELFF	TGTGCCTGGAGTGTACAGACGGGAGGGCCGAGCGGGGAGCTGTTTTTT
TRBD1	TRBV30	TRBJ1-5	-	CAWSHRGDQPQHF	TGTGCCTGGAGTCACAGGGGTGATCAGCCCCAGCATTTT
TRBD1	TRBV10-3	TRBJ1-5	-	CAIQTGADQPQHF	TGTGCCATCCAGACAGGGGCGGATCAGCCCCAGCATTTT
TRBD1	TRBV6-2/TRBV6-3	TRBJ1-5	-	CASSYGGQINQPQHF	TGTGCCAGCAGTTACGGGGGACAGATAAATCAGCCCCAGCATTTT
TRBD2	TRBV29-1	TRBJ2-7	-	CSVEIAGDEQYF	TGCAGCGTTGAAATAGCGGGAGACGAGCAGTACTTC
-	TRBV19	TRBJ2-2	-	CASSIGRGNTGELFF	TGTGCCAGTAGTATAGGCAGGGGGAACACCGGGGAGCTGTTTTTT
-	TRBV5-1	TRBJ1-1	-	CASSLVGATEAFF	TGCGCCAGCAGCTTGGTGGGAGCCACTGAAGCTTTCTTT
-	TRBV13	TRBJ2-1	-	CASRSVRGSWSYNEQFF	TGTGCCAGCAGATCGGTTAGGGGGAGTTGGTCCTACAATGAGCAGTTCTTC
TRBD1	TRBV9	TRBJ1-4	-	CASNRDSSEKLFF	TGTGCCAGCAATCGGGACAGTAGTGAAAAACTGTTTTTT
TRBD1	TRBV7-3	TRBJ2-5	-	CASSEQGASSETQYF	TGTGCCAGCAGCGAACAGGGGGCGTCGTCAGAGACCCAGTACTTC
-	TRBV7-9	TRBJ1-2	-	CASSYETTRGGYTF	TGTGCCAGCAGCTACGAGACAACACGGGGTGGCTACACCTTC
-	TRBV5-5	TRBJ2-7	-	CASSAPGQTYEQYF	TGTGCCAGCAGCGCCCCCGGACAGACCTACGAGCAGTACTTC
-	TRBV14	TRBJ2-7	-	CASSRVSGVYEQYF	TGTGCCAGCAGCCGAGTCTCCGGGGTCTACGAGCAGTACTTC
-	TRBV7-9	TRBJ2-7	-	CASSLGQGSSYEQYF	TGTGCCAGCAGCTTAGGCCAGGGTAGCTCCTACGAGCAGTACTTC
TRBD1	TRBV19	TRBJ1-5	-	CASTYGRDRGAQPQHF	TGTGCCAGTACCTATGGGAGGGACAGGGGCGCTCAGCCCCAGCATTTT
TRBD2	TRBV9	TRBJ2-3	-	CASAFSGLAGGRWQDTQYF	TGTGCCAGCGCGTTTAGTGGACTAGCGGGAGGCCGGTGGCAAGATACGCAGTATTTT